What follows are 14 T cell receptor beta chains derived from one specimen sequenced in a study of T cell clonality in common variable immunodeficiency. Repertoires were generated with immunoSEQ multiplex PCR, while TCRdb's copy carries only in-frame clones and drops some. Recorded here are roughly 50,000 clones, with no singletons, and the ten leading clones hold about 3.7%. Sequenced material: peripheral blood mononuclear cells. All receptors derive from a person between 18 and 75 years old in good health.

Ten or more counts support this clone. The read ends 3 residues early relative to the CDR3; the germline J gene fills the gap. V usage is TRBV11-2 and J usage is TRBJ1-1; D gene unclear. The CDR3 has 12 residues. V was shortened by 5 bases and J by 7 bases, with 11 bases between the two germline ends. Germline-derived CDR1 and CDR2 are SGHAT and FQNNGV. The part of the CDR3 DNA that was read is TGTGCCAGCAGCGCTAGCGGGGATGAA. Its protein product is CASSASGDE. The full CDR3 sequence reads CASSASGDEAFF.

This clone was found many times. The sequenced CDR3 bases are TGCAGTGCTAGTGGAAGGGGGCTGAGGATTTACGAG. It codes for CSASGRGLRIYE. The whole CDR3 region reads CSASGRGLRIYEQYF. V gene TRBV20-1 combines with J gene TRBJ2-7, with 7 bases matching TRBD1. The sequenced fragment ends 3 residues before the CDR3 boundary, so the rest is inferred from the germline J gene. The trim removed 3 bases at V and 4 bases at J, leaving 12 bases unmatched. The CDR3 totals 15 residues. Germline assignment: CDR1 DFQATT and CDR2 SNEGSKA (reference sequence).

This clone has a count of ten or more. Partial CDR3 DNA: TGTGCCATCAGCCCACAGGGGTCCAGCACCGGGGAG. Amino acid sequence: CAISPQGSSTGE. The whole CDR3 sequence reads CAISPQGSSTGELFF. The V gene is TRBV10-3, the J gene TRBJ2-2; TRBD1 matches 7 bases. The read halts 3 residues ahead of the CDR3 end, with the missing end drawn from the germline J gene. CDR1 ENHRY and CDR2 SYGVKD come from the germline V gene. With V trimmed by 6 bases and J by 4 bases, 8 bases remained unmatched. This CDR3 has 15 residues.

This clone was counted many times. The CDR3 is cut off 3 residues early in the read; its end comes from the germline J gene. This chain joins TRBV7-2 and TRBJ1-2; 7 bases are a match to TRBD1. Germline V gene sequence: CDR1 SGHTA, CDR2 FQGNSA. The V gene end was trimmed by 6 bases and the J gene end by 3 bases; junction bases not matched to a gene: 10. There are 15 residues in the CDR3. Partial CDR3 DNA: TGTGCCAGCAGAATCGCGGGACAGAGGGACTATGGC. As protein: CASRIAGQRDYG. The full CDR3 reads CASRIAGQRDYGYTF.

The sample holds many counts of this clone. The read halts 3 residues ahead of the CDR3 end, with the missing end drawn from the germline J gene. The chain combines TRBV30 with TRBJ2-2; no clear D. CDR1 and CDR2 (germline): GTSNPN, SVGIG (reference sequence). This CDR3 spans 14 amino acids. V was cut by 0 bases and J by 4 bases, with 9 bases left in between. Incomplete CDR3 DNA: TGTGCCTGGAGTGTCGGGTTGAGCACCGGGGAG. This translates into CAWSVGLSTGE. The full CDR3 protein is CAWSVGLSTGELFF.

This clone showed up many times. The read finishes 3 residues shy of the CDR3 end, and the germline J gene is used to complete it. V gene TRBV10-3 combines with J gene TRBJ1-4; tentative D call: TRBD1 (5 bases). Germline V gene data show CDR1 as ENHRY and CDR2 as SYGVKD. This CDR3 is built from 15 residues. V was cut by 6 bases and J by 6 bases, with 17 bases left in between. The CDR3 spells CAIRPGRGEDEKLFF. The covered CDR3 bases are TGTGCCATCAGACCCGGTCGGGGGGAAGATGAAAAA.

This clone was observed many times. CDR3 loop: CSAREWGQETQYF. The CDR3 bases that were read are TGCAGTGCTAGAGAGTGGGGACAAGAGACG. The rearrangement uses TRBV20-1 and TRBJ2-3, with D perhaps matching TRBD1 (6 bases). With the read ending 3 residues before the CDR3 end, the germline J gene is used to fill in that end. The CDR3 is 13 residues long. Per germline, CDR1 DFQATT and CDR2 SNEGSKA (reference sequence).

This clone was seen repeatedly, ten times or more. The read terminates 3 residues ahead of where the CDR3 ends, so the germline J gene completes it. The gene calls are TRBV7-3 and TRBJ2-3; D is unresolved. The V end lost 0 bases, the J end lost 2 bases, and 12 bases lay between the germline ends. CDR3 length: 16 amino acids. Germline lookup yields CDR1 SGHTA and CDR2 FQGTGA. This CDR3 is CASSLTVAEYTDTQYF. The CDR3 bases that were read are TGTGCCAGCAGCTTAACGGTAGCAGAGTACACAGATACG.

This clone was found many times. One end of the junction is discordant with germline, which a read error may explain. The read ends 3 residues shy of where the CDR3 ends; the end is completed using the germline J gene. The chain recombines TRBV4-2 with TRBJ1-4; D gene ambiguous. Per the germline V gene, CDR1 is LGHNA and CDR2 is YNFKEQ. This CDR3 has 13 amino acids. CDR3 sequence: CASSQGQNEKLFF. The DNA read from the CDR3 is TGCGCCAGCAGCCAAGGGCAGAATGAAAAA.

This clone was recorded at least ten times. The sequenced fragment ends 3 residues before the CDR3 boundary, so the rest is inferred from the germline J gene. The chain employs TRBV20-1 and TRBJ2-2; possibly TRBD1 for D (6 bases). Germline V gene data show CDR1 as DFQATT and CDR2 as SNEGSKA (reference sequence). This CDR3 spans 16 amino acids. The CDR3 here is CSAIPGVPSYNSPLFF. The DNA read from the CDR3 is TGCAGTGCTATACCAGGGGTCCCCTCCTATAATTCACCG.

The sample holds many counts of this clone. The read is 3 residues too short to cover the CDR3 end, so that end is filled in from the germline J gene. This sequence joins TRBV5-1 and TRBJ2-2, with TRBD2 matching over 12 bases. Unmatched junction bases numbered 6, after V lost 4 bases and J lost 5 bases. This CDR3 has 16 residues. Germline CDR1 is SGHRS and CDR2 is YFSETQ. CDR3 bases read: TGCGCCAGCAGCGAGACTAGCGGGAGAGGAACCGGGGAG. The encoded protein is CASSETSGRGTGE. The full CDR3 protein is CASSETSGRGTGELFF.

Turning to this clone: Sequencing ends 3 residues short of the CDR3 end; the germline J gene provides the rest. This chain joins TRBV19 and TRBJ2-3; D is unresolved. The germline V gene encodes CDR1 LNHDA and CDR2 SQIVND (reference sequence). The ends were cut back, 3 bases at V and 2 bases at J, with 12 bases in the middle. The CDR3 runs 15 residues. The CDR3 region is CASSIQLFNTDTQYF. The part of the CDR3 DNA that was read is TGTGCCAGTAGTATTCAACTATTTAACACAGATACG.

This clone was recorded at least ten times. The sequenced CDR3 bases are TGCGCCAGCAGCGCCGTTACAGGGTTCTTGAACACTGAA. Translated: CASSAVTGFLNTE. The entire CDR3 is CASSAVTGFLNTEAFF. This rearrangement joins TRBV5-1 to TRBJ1-1; possible D gene TRBD1, 6 bases. Read coverage stops 3 residues before the CDR3 terminus; the germline J gene supplies the remainder. Germline lookup yields CDR1 SGHRS and CDR2 YFSETQ. V dropped 4 bases and J dropped 0 bases, with 16 bases sitting between them. This CDR3 comprises 16 residues.

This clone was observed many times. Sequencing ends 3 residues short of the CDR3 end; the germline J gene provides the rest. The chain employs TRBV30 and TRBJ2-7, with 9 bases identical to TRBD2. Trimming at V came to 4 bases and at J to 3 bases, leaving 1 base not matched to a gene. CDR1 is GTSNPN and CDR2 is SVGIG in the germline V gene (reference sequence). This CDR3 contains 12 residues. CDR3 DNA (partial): TGTGCCTGGACAGCGGGGGGCTACGAG. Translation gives CAWTAGGYE. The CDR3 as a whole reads CAWTAGGYEQYF.